These T cell receptor beta chains were read from a single sample in a study of blood T cell repertoires in COVID-19. The data were produced by immunoSEQ multiplex PCR, yet TCRdb's version contains in-frame clones alone and is incomplete. The sample records 430,000 or so clones, approximately 87% being singletons. Sequences were obtained from PBMCs or T cells enriched from blood (not recorded which). Receptors were obtained from a woman in her 40s who had recovered from COVID-19. Each CDR3 is given with its conserved first and last residue. Fields, in order: J gene, CDR3 length, clone size, V gene, D gene, CDR3 protein, CDR3 DNA. D genes are given only for firm matches. Clone size is given for some rows only: seen once, a few or many times, or a class if the clone is expanded.

>TRBJ2-1|17|NA|TRBV20-1|TRBD2
CSASDSGRALTYNEQFF
TGCAGTGCTAGTGATAGCGGGAGGGCCTTGACCTACAATGAGCAGTTCTTC
>TRBJ2-2|17|NA|TRBV18|NA
CASSPPIQAANTGELFF
TGTGCCAGCTCACCACCGATTCAGGCCGCGAACACCGGGGAGCTGTTTTTT
>TRBJ1-1|13|NA|TRBV2|TRBD1
CATLDRVNTEAFF
TGTGCCACCCTGGACAGGGTGAACACTGAAGCTTTCTTT
>TRBJ1-4|15|NA|TRBV7-2|NA
CASSLAQQLNEKLFF
TGTGCCAGCAGCTTAGCCCAACAGCTTAATGAAAAACTGTTTTTT
>TRBJ1-2|13|NA|TRBV10-3|TRBD1
CAISPGGLGGYTF
TGTGCCATCAGTCCAGGGGGCCTAGGAGGCTACACCTTC
>TRBJ1-3|15|NA|TRBV29-1|TRBD1
CSAQQGQGSGNTIYF
TGCAGCGCCCAGCAGGGACAGGGCTCTGGAAACACCATATATTTT
>TRBJ2-7|18|NA|TRBV3-1/TRBV3-2|TRBD2
CASSQGKGLAGSLYEQYF
TGTGCCAGCAGCCAAGGGAAAGGACTAGCGGGATCTCTCTACGAGCAGTACTTC
>TRBJ2-1|15|NA|TRBV6-2/TRBV6-3|TRBD2
CASSPLGRGYNEQFF
TGTGCCAGCAGTCCACTCGGGAGGGGTTACAATGAGCAGTTCTTC
>TRBJ1-2|12|few|TRBV9|TRBD1
CASSWDSYGYTF
TGTGCCAGCAGCTGGGACAGCTATGGCTACACCTTC
>TRBJ1-2|15|NA|TRBV7-6|NA
CASSYRDTTNYGYTF
TGTGCCAGCAGTTACCGGGACACGACTAACTATGGCTACACCTTC
>TRBJ2-3|16|NA|TRBV9|TRBD2
CASSEYSGSRADTQYF
TGTGCCAGCAGCGAGTATAGCGGGAGCAGAGCAGATACGCAGTATTTT
>TRBJ2-2|15|NA|TRBV25-1|TRBD1
CASSEGQGETGELFF
TGTGCCAGCAGTGAAGGACAGGGGGAGACCGGGGAGCTGTTTTTT
>TRBJ2-5|16|NA|TRBV3-1/TRBV3-2|TRBD1
CASSQLDRTYQETQYF
TGTGCCAGCAGCCAACTGGACAGGACTTACCAAGAGACCCAGTACTTC
>TRBJ2-5|14|NA|TRBV5-6|TRBD1
CASTSGQEGETQYF
TGTGCCAGCACCTCGGGACAGGAGGGGGAGACCCAGTACTTC
>TRBJ1-4|15|NA|TRBV7-9|TRBD1
CASSYGQADNEKLFF
TGTGCCAGCAGCTACGGACAGGCCGATAATGAAAAACTGTTTTTT
>TRBJ2-1|14|NA|TRBV3-1/TRBV3-2|NA
CASSQGFAANEQFF
TGTGCCAGCAGCCAAGGATTCGCGGCCAATGAGCAGTTCTTC
>TRBJ1-1|16|NA|TRBV5-4|TRBD1
CASSLTGRTEDTEAFF
TGTGCCAGCAGCCTGACAGGGCGCACCGAGGACACTGAAGCTTTCTTT
>TRBJ2-7|16|NA|TRBV7-9|NA
CASSQFFSGNPYEQYF
TGTGCCAGCAGTCAATTTTTTAGCGGTAATCCCTACGAGCAGTACTTC
>TRBJ2-7|14|NA|TRBV7-2|NA
CASSRDPGAYEQYF
TGTGCCAGCAGCCGTGACCCGGGGGCCTACGAGCAGTACTTC
>TRBJ2-3|17|NA|TRBV13|TRBD1
CASSLRTGGDRTDTQYF
TGTGCCAGCAGCCTACGGACAGGGGGCGATCGTACAGATACGCAGTATTTT
>TRBJ2-1|15|NA|TRBV9|TRBD2
CASSVGVSGSGEQFF
TGTGCCAGCAGCGTAGGGGTTAGCGGGAGCGGTGAGCAGTTCTTC
>TRBJ2-4|21|NA|TRBV24-1|TRBD1
CATSDPGQGATSELAKNIQYF
TGTGCCACCAGTGATCCAGGACAGGGGGCGACCTCTGAACTAGCCAAAAACATTCAGTACTTC
>TRBJ2-3|13|NA|TRBV6-5|NA
CASSYGPGDTQYF
TGTGCCAGCAGTTACGGTCCCGGGGATACGCAGTATTTT
>TRBJ1-1|15|NA|TRBV15|TRBD1
CATSSVQGRSTEAFF
TGTGCCACCAGCTCGGTACAGGGGAGGAGCACTGAAGCTTTCTTT
>TRBJ2-3|13|NA|TRBV6-2/TRBV6-3|NA
CASSSPLLDTQYF
TGTGCCAGCAGTTCCCCCTTGTTGGATACGCAGTATTTT
>TRBJ2-1|15|NA|TRBV7-9|NA
CASSATDFPLNEQFF
TGTGCCAGCAGCGCAACGGACTTTCCCCTCAATGAGCAGTTCTTC
>TRBJ1-2|16|NA|TRBV10-1|TRBD1
CASSETNRGSRYGYTF
TGCGCCAGCAGTGAGACAAACAGGGGAAGTCGCTATGGCTACACCTTC